This T cell receptor beta chain derives from a study of beta chain features in type 1 diabetes. Study findings and constraints: The naive, central memory and Treg TCRB repertoires looked more alike in patients than they did in healthy donors. More deletions and fewer insertions at VDJ junctions were seen in type 1 diabetes patients.

This clone was counted between two and nine times. Its target is unknown. Expressed TCRB transcripts were sequenced, since all the RNA that had been isolated was reverse transcribed. The table came from immunoSEQ multiplex PCR; TCRdb's copy has only in-frame clones and leaves some out. The sample contains 850,000 to 900,000 clones, roughly 17% of which appear only once. The CDR3 totals 16 residues. V shed 0 bases and J shed 4 bases, with 12 bases lying between them. Germline loops: CDR1 SGHDN, CDR2 FVKESK. Via CD45RO/CCR7/CD25/CD127/CD95/CD27, cells of the CD4+ naive, central memory, regulatory and stem cell-like memory subsets were sorted.

V gene TRBV14 combines with J gene TRBJ2-2; TRBD2 might be the D (5 bases). This TCR was sampled from a woman aged 18-29 years in good health. Specimen: naive CD4+ T cells from blood. CDR3 nucleotides: TGTGCCAGCAGCCAAGAGCGGGCCTCCCCCACCGGGGAGCTGTTTTTT. It yields the protein CASSQERASPTGELFF.